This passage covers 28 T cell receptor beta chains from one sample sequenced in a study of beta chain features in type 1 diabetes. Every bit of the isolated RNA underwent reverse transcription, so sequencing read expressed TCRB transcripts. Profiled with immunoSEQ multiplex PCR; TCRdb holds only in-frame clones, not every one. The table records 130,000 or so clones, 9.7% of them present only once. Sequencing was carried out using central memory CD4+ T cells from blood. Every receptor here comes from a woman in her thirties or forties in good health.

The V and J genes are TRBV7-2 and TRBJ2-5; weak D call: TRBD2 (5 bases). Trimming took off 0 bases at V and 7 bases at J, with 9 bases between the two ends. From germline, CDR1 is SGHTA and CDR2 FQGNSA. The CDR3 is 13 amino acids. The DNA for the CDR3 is TGTGCCAGCAGCTTAGCCTCTCGGGGGACCCAGTACTTC. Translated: CASSLASRGTQYF.

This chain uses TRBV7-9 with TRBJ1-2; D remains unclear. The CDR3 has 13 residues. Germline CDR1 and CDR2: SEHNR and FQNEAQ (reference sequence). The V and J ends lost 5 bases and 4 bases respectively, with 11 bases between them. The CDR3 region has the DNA TGTGCCAGCAGCCCTAGTCGGCCCTATGGCTACACCTTC. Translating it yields CASSPSRPYGYTF.

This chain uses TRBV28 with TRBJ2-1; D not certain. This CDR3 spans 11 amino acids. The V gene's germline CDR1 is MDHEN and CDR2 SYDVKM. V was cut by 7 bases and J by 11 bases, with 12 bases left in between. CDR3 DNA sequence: TGTGCCAGCAACCTCGGGTATAAGCAGTTCTTC. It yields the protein CASNLGYKQFF. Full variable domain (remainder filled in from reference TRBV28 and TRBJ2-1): DVKVTQSSRYLVKRTGEKVFLECVQDMDHENMFWYRQDPGLGLRLIYFSYDVKMKEKGDIPEGYSVSREKKERFSLILESASTNQTSMYLCASNLGYKQFFGPGTRLTVL.

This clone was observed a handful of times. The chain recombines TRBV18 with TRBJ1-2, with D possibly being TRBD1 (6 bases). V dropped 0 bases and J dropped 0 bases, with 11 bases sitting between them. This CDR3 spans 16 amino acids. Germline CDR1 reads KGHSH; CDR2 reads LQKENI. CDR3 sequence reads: CASSPPGRQANYGYTF. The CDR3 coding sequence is TGTGCCAGCTCACCACCGGGGAGACAGGCTAACTATGGCTACACCTTC.

In nucleotides, the CDR3 is TGTGCCAGCAGCCCGAACCGGGTCCTGGCCACTGAAGCTTTCTTT. Translating it yields CASSPNRVLATEAFF. The chain combines TRBV6-5 with TRBJ1-1; D ambiguous. This CDR3 contains 15 residues. V was shortened by 6 bases and J by 4 bases, with 18 bases between the two germline ends. The germline CDR1 and CDR2 sequences are MNHEY and SVGAGI.

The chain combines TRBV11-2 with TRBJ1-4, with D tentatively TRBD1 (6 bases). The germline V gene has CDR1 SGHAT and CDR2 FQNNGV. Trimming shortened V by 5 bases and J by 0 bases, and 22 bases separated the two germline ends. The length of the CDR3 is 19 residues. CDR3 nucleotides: TGTGCCAGCAGCCGTACAGGGACGGGCTTTAGCGCAACTAATGAAAAACTGTTTTTT. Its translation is CASSRTGTGFSATNEKLFF.

Here the CDR3 DNA reads TGTGCCAGCAGCCTCCGAGGTGGGTGGCAGAATTACGAGCAGTACTTC. Translation: CASSLRGGWQNYEQYF. The chain employs TRBV5-6 and TRBJ2-7; D is ambiguous. Trimming took 4 bases from V and 4 from J, leaving 21 bases between them. Germline V gene lookup returns CDR1 SGHDT and CDR2 YYEEEE. The CDR3 has 16 residues.

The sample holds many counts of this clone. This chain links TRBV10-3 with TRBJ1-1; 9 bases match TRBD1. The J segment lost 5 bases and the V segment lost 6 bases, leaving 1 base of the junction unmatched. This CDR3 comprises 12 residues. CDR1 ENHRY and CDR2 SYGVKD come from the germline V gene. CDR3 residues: CAIRDRGTEAFF. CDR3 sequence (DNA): TGTGCCATCAGGGACAGGGGTACTGAAGCTTTCTTT.

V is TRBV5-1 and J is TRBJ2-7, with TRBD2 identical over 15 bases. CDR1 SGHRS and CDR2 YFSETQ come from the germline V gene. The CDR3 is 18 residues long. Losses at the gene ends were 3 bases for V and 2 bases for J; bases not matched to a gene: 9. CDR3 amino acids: CASSWKSGTSGGTYEQYF. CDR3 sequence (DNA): TGCGCCAGCAGCTGGAAATCCGGGACTAGCGGGGGGACCTACGAGCAGTACTTC.

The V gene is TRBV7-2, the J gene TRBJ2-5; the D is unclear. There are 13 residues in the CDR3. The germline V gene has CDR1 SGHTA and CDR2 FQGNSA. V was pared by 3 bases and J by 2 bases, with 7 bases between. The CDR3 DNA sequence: TGTGCCAGCAGCTTCCTCCTACAAGAGACCCAGTACTTC. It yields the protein CASSFLLQETQYF.

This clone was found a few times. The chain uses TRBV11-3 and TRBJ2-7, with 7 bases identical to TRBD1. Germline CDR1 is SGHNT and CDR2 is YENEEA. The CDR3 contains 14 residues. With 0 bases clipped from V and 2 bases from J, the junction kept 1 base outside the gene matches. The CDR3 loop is CASSLDGQAYEQYF. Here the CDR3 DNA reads TGTGCCAGCAGCTTAGATGGACAGGCCTACGAGCAGTACTTC.

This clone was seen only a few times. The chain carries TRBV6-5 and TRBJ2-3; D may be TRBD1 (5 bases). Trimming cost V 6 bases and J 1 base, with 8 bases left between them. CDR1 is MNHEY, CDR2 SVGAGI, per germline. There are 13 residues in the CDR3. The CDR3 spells CASRGRRTDTQYF. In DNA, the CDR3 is TGTGCCAGCAGGGGGCGCCGCACAGATACGCAGTATTTT.

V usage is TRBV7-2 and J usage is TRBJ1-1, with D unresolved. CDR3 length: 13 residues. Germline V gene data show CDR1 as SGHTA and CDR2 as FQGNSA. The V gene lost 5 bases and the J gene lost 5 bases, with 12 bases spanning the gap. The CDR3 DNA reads TGTGCCAGCAGCAAGGAGATCTCAACTGAAGCTTTCTTT. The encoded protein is CASSKEISTEAFF.

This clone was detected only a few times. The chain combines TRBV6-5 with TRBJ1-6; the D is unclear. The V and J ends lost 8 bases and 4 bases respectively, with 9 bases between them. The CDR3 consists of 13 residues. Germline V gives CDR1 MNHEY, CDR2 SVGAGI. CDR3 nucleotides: TGTGCCAGCTGCGAACGTTATAATTCACCCCTCCACTTT. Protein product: CASCERYNSPLHF.

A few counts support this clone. CDR3 bases: TGTGCCAGCAGCCCAACACGGACAGGTTGGACCGTCCTGACTTTC. Amino acids: CASSPTRTGWTVLTF. J is TRBJ2-6 and V is TRBV11-2, with 7 bases that match TRBD1. The germline gives CDR1 SGHAT, CDR2 FQNNGV. The CDR3 runs to 15 residues. Losses at the gene ends were 5 bases for V and 12 bases for J; bases not matched to a gene: 13. Complete variable domain (other parts from reference TRBV11-2 and TRBJ2-6): EAGVAQSPRYKIIEKRQSVAFWCNPISGHATLYWYQQILGQGPKLLIQFQNNGVVDDSQLPKDRFSAERLKGVDSTLKIQPAKLEDSAVYLCASSPTRTGWTVLTFGAGSRLTVL.

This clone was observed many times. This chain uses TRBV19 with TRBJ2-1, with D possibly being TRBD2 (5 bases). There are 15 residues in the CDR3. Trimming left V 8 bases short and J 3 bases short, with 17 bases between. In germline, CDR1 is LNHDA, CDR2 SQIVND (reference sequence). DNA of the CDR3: TGTGCCAGTCGGGATGGGCGCTTGGGCTACAATGAGCAGTTCTTC. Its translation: CASRDGRLGYNEQFF.

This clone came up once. The CDR3 DNA sequence: TGTGCCAGTAGTATTACGGGGGGTTCCTACAATGAGCAGTTCTTC. Protein sequence: CASSITGGSYNEQFF. The rearrangement joins TRBV19 to TRBJ2-1, with 7 bases that match TRBD2. With V trimmed by 3 bases and J by 1 base, 3 bases remained unmatched. Looked up from germline, CDR1 is LNHDA and CDR2 is SQIVND (reference sequence). This CDR3 comprises 15 residues. Drawing the rest from reference TRBV19 and TRBJ2-1, the complete variable domain is DGGITQSPKYLFRKEGQNVTLSCEQNLNHDAMYWYRQDPGQGLRLIYYSQIVNDFQKGDIAEGYSVSREKKESFPLTVTSAQKNPTAFYLCASSITGGSYNEQFFGPGTRLTVL.

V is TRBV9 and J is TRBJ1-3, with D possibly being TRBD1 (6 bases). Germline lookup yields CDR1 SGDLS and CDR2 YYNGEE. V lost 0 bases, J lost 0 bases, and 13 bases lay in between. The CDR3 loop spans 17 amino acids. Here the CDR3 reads CASSVVGGALSGNTIYF. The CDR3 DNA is TGTGCCAGCAGCGTAGTGGGGGGGGCGCTCTCTGGAAACACCATATATTTT.

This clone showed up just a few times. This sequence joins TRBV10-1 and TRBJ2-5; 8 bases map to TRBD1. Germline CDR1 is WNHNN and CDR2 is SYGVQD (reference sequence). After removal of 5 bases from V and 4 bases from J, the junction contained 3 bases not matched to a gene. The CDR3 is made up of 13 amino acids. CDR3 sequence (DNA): TGCGCCAGCAGTTACGGACAGGGAGAGACCCAGTACTTC. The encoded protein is CASSYGQGETQYF.

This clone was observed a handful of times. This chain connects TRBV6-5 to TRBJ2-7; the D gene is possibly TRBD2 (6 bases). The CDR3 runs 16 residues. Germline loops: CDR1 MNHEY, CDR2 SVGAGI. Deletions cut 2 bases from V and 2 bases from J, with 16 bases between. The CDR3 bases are TGTGCCAGCAGTTACGGAACGGCGGGGAACACCTACGAGCAGTACTTC. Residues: CASSYGTAGNTYEQYF.

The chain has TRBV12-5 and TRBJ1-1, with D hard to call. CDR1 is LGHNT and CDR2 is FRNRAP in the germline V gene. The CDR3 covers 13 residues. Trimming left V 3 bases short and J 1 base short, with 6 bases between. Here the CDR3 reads CASGFQANTEAFF. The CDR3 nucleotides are TGTGCTAGTGGTTTCCAGGCGAACACTGAAGCTTTCTTT.

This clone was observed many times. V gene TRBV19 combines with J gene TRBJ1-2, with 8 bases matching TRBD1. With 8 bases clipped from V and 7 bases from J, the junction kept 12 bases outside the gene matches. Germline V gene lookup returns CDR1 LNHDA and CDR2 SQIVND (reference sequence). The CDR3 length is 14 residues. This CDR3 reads CASGGGQGTAGYTF. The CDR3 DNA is TGTGCCAGTGGGGGTGGACAGGGAACGGCTGGCTACACCTTC.

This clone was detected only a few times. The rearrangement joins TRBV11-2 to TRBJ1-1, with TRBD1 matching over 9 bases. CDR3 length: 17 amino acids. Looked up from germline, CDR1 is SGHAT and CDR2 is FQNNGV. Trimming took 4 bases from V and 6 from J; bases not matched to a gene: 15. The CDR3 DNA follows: TGTGCCAGCAGCTCCCTGACAGGGGGGGTGGTACAAGCTGAAGCTTTCTTT. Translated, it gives CASSSLTGGVVQAEAFF.

The CDR3 nucleotides read TGTGCCAGCAGCCAAGAGTTGGGCCAGAATTCACCCCTCCACTTT. Translating gives CASSQELGQNSPLHF. This chain uses TRBV14 with TRBJ1-6; D gene unclear. Germline assignment: CDR1 SGHDN and CDR2 FVKESK. This CDR3 has 15 amino acids. V shed 0 bases and J shed 7 bases, with 10 bases lying between them.

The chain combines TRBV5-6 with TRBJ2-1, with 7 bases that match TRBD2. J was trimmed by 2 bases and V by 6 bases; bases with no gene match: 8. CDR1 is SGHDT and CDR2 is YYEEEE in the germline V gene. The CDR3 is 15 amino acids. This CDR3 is CASTSGGGAYNEQFF. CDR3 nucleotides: TGTGCCAGCACTTCTGGCGGGGGAGCCTACAATGAGCAGTTCTTC.

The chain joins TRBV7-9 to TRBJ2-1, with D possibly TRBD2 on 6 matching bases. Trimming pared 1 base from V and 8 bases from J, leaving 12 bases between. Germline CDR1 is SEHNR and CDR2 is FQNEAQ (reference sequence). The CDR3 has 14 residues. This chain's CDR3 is CASSLGYASDEQFF. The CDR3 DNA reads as TGTGCCAGCAGCTTAGGCTACGCTAGCGATGAGCAGTTCTTC.

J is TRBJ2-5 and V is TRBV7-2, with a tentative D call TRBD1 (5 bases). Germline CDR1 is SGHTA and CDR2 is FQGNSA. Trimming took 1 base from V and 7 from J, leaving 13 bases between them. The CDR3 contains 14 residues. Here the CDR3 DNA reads TGTGCCAGCAGCTTAGAGCCAGGGTACGGGACCCAGTACTTC. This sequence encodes CASSLEPGYGTQYF.

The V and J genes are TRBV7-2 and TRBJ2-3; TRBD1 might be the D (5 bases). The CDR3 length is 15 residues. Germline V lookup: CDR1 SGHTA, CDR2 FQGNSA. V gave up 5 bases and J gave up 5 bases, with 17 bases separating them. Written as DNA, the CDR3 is TGTGCCAGCAGCCCCGCCCCAGGGATCGGAGATACGCAGTATTTT. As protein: CASSPAPGIGDTQYF. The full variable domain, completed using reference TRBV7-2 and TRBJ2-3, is GAGVSQSPSNKVTEKGKDVELRCDPISGHTALYWYRQSLGQGLEFLIYFQGNSAPDKSGLPSDRFSAERTGGSVSTLTIQRTQQEDSAVYLCASSPAPGIGDTQYFGPGTRLTVL.